Listed below are T cell receptor beta chains from one sample, sequenced in a study of T cell responses to AZD1222 COVID-19 vaccine. Method: immunoSEQ multiplex PCR; TCRdb's copy keeps in-frame clones and lacks some. The sample consists of tens of thousands of clones, 88% of them appearing once. Sequencing was performed on peripheral blood, taken on day 0 of MenACWY control vaccination. These receptors originate from an adult in good health. Both conserved end residues are part of each CDR3. Fields, in order: CDR3 DNA, CDR3 protein, CDR3 length, V gene, clone size, J gene, D gene. A D gene is named only where the DNA matches it firmly. Only some rows state a clone size, as once, few, many or a class for expanded clones.

TGTGCCAGCAGCGTAGACCAGGGAGTATCGGATGGGACTGAAGCTTTCTTT | CASSVDQGVSDGTEAFF | 17 | TRBV9 | . | TRBJ1-1 | .
TGTGCCAGCAGCTTAGCGGATCAGCCCCAGCATTTT | CASSLADQPQHF | 12 | TRBV7-9 | . | TRBJ1-5 | .
TGCGCCAGCAGCTTGGGCAGGGCCGCAAATGAGCAGTTCTTC | CASSLGRAANEQFF | 14 | TRBV5-1 | . | TRBJ2-1 | .
TGTGCCTGGGGAGACAGGGGCGATGAAAAACTGTTTTTT | CAWGDRGDEKLFF | 13 | TRBV30 | . | TRBJ1-4 | TRBD1
TGTGCCAGTAGTATCGGCCCCTCAGGGAGGGTCATGACTAACTATGGCTACACCTTC | CASSIGPSGRVMTNYGYTF | 19 | TRBV19 | once | TRBJ1-2 | .
TGTGCCAGCGTCGGCGGGGGATCCTACGAGCAGTACTTC | CASVGGGSYEQYF | 13 | TRBV6-5 | . | TRBJ2-7 | TRBD2
TGTGCCAGCAGACGCATCACGACAGGGAGCACTGAAGCTTTCTTT | CASRRITTGSTEAFF | 15 | TRBV2 | . | TRBJ1-1 | TRBD1
TGTGCCAGCAGCTTGGGACAGGGGCTCTACGAGCAGTACTTC | CASSLGQGLYEQYF | 14 | TRBV5-6 | . | TRBJ2-7 | TRBD1
TGTGCCAGTAGTCCTCGGACTAGCGGGACGTCTTCCTACGAGCAGTACTTC | CASSPRTSGTSSYEQYF | 17 | TRBV19 | . | TRBJ2-7 | TRBD2
TGTGCCAGCAGTTACGGACAGAGCGGGTATAGCAATCAGCCCCAGCATTTT | CASSYGQSGYSNQPQHF | 17 | TRBV6-2/TRBV6-3 | few | TRBJ1-5 | .
TGTGCCAGCAGCTCACCGGGACTAGCGACGTTCACGCAGTATTTT | CASSSPGLATFTQYF | 15 | TRBV11-3 | once | TRBJ2-3 | TRBD2
TGTGCCAGCTGGCAGCCGTATGGCTACACCTTC | CASWQPYGYTF | 11 | TRBV6-5 | once | TRBJ1-2 | .
TGTGCCAGCAGTCGGGACAGGGCCGGCAATCAGCCCCAGCATTTT | CASSRDRAGNQPQHF | 15 | TRBV6-5 | . | TRBJ1-5 | TRBD1
TGTGCCAGCAGCCATCCTTGGCGGGGGAAGGGTCTAAAGGACACTGAAGCTTTCTTT | CASSHPWRGKGLKDTEAFF | 19 | TRBV14 | . | TRBJ1-1 | .
TGCGCCAGCAAGCCCGACAGCTACAATGAGCAGTTCTTC | CASKPDSYNEQFF | 13 | TRBV5-1 | . | TRBJ2-1 | .
TGTGCCAGTAGTATTGGGAGGGAGACCCAGTACTTC | CASSIGRETQYF | 12 | TRBV19 | . | TRBJ2-5 | .
TGTGCCAGCGGGGGTAGTAATGAAGCTACGCAGTATTTT | CASGGSNEATQYF | 13 | TRBV6-5 | . | TRBJ2-3 | .
TGTGCCAGCAGCTTAATAGTCTCTGGGGCCAACGTCCTGACTTTC | CASSLIVSGANVLTF | 15 | TRBV7-2 | . | TRBJ2-6 | .
TGCAGCGTTCAAAAGGGACAACCGAACACTGAAGCTTTCTTT | CSVQKGQPNTEAFF | 14 | TRBV29-1 | . | TRBJ1-1 | .
TGTGCCATCAGTGCGGGACTGCCCTCCTCTGGACTGTTTTTT | CAISAGLPSSGLFF | 14 | TRBV10-3 | . | TRBJ1-4 | .
TGTGCCAGCAGCCCCGACTCCGGTGGCTACACCTTC | CASSPDSGGYTF | 12 | TRBV16 | . | TRBJ1-2 | .
TGTGCCAGTACCAACTCACCCCGACAAAACTCTGGAAACACCATATATTTT | CASTNSPRQNSGNTIYF | 17 | TRBV19 | . | TRBJ1-3 | .
TGTGCCAGCAGAGCCTGGACTAGCGGGGGCACAGATACGCAGTATTTT | CASRAWTSGGTDTQYF | 16 | TRBV2 | . | TRBJ2-3 | TRBD2
TGTGCCAGCAGCTTATCTACCTACGAGCAGTACTTC | CASSLSTYEQYF | 12 | TRBV7-9 | . | TRBJ2-7 | .
TGTGCCAGCAGCTTAGCAGGGGTTTCAAATTCACCCCTCCACTTT | CASSLAGVSNSPLHF | 15 | TRBV7-2 | . | TRBJ1-6 | .
TGCGCCAGCAGCCAATCCCCCGACAGGGGCACAGATACGCAGTATTTT | CASSQSPDRGTDTQYF | 16 | TRBV4-3 | . | TRBJ2-3 | TRBD1
TGCGCCAGCAGCTTGTTCGGCACTTCTGGAAACACCATATATTTT | CASSLFGTSGNTIYF | 15 | TRBV5-1 | . | TRBJ1-3 | .
TGTGCCAGCACCCCCGGTAGGGGTGGTGGCTACACCTTC | CASTPGRGGGYTF | 13 | TRBV2 | . | TRBJ1-2 | .
TGTGCCAGCAGCCCAGGGGGACAGGGGCATTCACCCCTCCACTTT | CASSPGGQGHSPLHF | 15 | TRBV9 | . | TRBJ1-6 | TRBD1
TGTGCCAGCAGCCTTAGGGGGGGTTATCAGCCCCAGCATTTT | CASSLRGGYQPQHF | 14 | TRBV27 | . | TRBJ1-5 | .
TGTGCCAGCAGCTTAGGAGGACAGGGAGCTAACTATGGCTACACCTTC | CASSLGGQGANYGYTF | 16 | TRBV11-2 | . | TRBJ1-2 | TRBD1
TGTGCCAGCTGCCTAGCGGGGGGTCGGGAGACCCAGTACTTC | CASCLAGGRETQYF | 14 | TRBV2 | . | TRBJ2-5 | TRBD2
TGTGCCAGCATTTACGGGTGGGGGACAGGTCGAGGGTATGAGCAGTTCTTC | CASIYGWGTGRGYEQFF | 17 | TRBV2 | . | TRBJ2-1 | TRBD1
TGTGCCTGGAGGTCGGTACCGACTAACTATGGCTACACCTTC | CAWRSVPTNYGYTF | 14 | TRBV30 | . | TRBJ1-2 | .
TGTGCCAGCAGTGCCTCAGCGACTATTTACTCTGGAAACACCATATATTTT | CASSASATIYSGNTIYF | 17 | TRBV6-1 | once | TRBJ1-3 | .
TGTGCCAGCCGCATCGACAGGGGAGCGAACACTGAAGCTTTCTTT | CASRIDRGANTEAFF | 15 | TRBV2 | . | TRBJ1-1 | TRBD1
TGCGCCAGCAGCCAAAAGCTGACAGCTGAAGCTTTCTTT | CASSQKLTAEAFF | 13 | TRBV5-1 | . | TRBJ1-1 | .
TGTGCCAGCAGCCAAGGACGGGGGAGCTCCTACGAGCAGTACTTC | CASSQGRGSSYEQYF | 15 | TRBV3-1/TRBV3-2 | . | TRBJ2-7 | .
TGTGCCAGCAGCCCGGGGACGGATTCACCCCTCCACTTT | CASSPGTDSPLHF | 13 | TRBV11-2 | . | TRBJ1-6 | .
TGTGCCAGCAGCCAAGATAGGGGAGGGACCCTCACCCTCGAGCAGTACTTC | CASSQDRGGTLTLEQYF | 17 | TRBV3-1/TRBV3-2 | . | TRBJ2-7 | TRBD2